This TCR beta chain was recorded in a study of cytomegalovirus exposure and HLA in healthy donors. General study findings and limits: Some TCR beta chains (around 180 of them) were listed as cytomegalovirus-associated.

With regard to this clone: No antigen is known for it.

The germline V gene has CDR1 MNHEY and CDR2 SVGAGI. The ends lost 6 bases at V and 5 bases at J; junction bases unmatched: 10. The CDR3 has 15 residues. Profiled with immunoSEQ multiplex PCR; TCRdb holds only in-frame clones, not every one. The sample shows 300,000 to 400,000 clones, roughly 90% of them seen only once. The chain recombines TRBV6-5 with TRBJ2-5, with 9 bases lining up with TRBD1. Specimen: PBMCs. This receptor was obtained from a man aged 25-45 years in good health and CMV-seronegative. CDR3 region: CASSRQGDSLETQYF. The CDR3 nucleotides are TGTGCCAGCAGCCGACAGGGGGATTCTTTGGAGACCCAGTACTTC.